The next 26 T cell receptor beta chains were all read from a single sample in a study of cytomegalovirus exposure and HLA in healthy donors. A multiplex PCR was run with 60 Vbeta primers and 13 Jbeta primers. Sequencing was performed with immunoSEQ multiplex PCR; in TCRdb, only in-frame clones are kept and a portion is missing. Of 150,000 to 200,000 clones listed, more than 85% are singletons. The sample was PBMCs. The receptors were gathered from a woman aged 18 to 35 in good health and CMV-seronegative.

Concerning this clone: Other DNA variants within this sample encode the same CDR3. This chain joins TRBV7-9 and TRBJ1-1; no firm D call. This CDR3 contains 12 residues. Germline CDR1 and CDR2: SEHNR and FQNEAQ (reference sequence). V was shortened by 3 bases and J by 0 bases, with 2 bases between the two germline ends. CDR3 sequence reads: CASSFMNTEAFF. CDR3 DNA sequence: TGTGCCAGCAGCTTTATGAACACTGAAGCTTTCTTT.

V usage is TRBV10-3 and J usage is TRBJ2-2; TRBD2 aligns across 7 bases. The CDR3 contains 14 residues. Trimming removed 9 bases from V and 4 bases from J; junction bases left unmatched: 8. From germline, CDR1 is ENHRY and CDR2 SYGVKD. In DNA, the CDR3 is TGTGCCATTGGGGAGGGTCTGGCCACCGGGGAGCTGTTTTTT. It is translated as CAIGEGLATGELFF.

This clone was detected only once. The chain combines TRBV27 with TRBJ1-5; D is possibly TRBD1 (6 bases). Per germline, CDR1 MNHEY and CDR2 SMNVEV (reference sequence). Deletions cut 2 bases from V and 7 bases from J, with 15 bases between. The CDR3 extends over 15 amino acids. The CDR3 here is CASSLTRGGPQPQHF. CDR3 DNA: TGTGCCAGCAGTTTAACCCGGGGGGGGCCACAGCCCCAGCATTTT.

V usage is TRBV11-2 and J usage is TRBJ1-1; D uncertain. The V end lost 5 bases, the J end lost 0 bases, and 10 bases lay between the germline ends. Per germline, CDR1 SGHAT and CDR2 FQNNGV. The CDR3 length is 14 residues. The CDR3 spells CASSPNGLNTEAFF. CDR3 nucleotide sequence: TGTGCCAGCAGCCCCAACGGGTTGAACACTGAAGCTTTCTTT.

The J gene is TRBJ1-1, the V gene TRBV29-1; D uncertain. Per the germline V gene, CDR1 is SQVTM and CDR2 is ANQGSEA. The length of the CDR3 is 12 residues. The V end was cut by 5 bases, the J end by 3 bases, with 10 bases between. CDR3 residues: CSVQVLDTEAFF. The CDR3 bases are TGCAGCGTTCAGGTTTTGGACACTGAAGCTTTCTTT.

The chain links TRBV10-3 to TRBJ2-3; 11 nucleotides agree with TRBD2. CDR1 is ENHRY, CDR2 SYGVKD, per germline. The CDR3 sequence is 15 residues long. With V trimmed by 5 bases and J by 4 bases, 5 bases remained unmatched. The CDR3 DNA follows: TGTGCCATCAGTCGTACTAGCGGGAGTTCAGATACGCAGTATTTT. Translating it yields CAISRTSGSSDTQYF.

A few counts support this clone. The chain uses TRBV5-1 and TRBJ2-3; possibly TRBD2 for D (5 bases). The CDR3 is 14 amino acids. In germline, CDR1 is SGHRS, CDR2 YFSETQ. V lost 0 bases, J lost 0 bases, and 5 bases lay in between. CDR3 nucleotides: TGCGCCAGCAGCTTGGCGGGGAGCACAGATACGCAGTATTTT. It codes for CASSLAGSTDTQYF.

This clone is a singleton in its sample. The gene calls are TRBV5-1 and TRBJ2-5; D possibly corresponds to TRBD1 (6 bases). This CDR3 comprises 20 residues. The V and J ends lost 0 bases and 0 bases respectively, with 24 bases between them. Germline CDR1 SGHRS, CDR2 YFSETQ. In DNA form, the CDR3 reads TGCGCCAGCAGCTTGGGGCCCATACGCCCCGGGACATCGTACCAAGAGACCCAGTACTTC. As protein: CASSLGPIRPGTSYQETQYF.

This chain uses TRBV5-1 with TRBJ1-1; TRBD1 agrees at 8 bases. Germline V gene data show CDR1 as SGHRS and CDR2 as YFSETQ. The CDR3 spans 17 residues. Germline trimming cut 1 base from V and 4 bases from J; bases unmatched to any gene: 12. For the CDR3, the DNA is TGCGCCAGCAGCTTGCGCCAGGGGGCAAGATGGGGCACTGAAGCTTTCTTT. Translated: CASSLRQGARWGTEAFF.

The chain has TRBV7-2 and TRBJ2-3; possibly TRBD2 for D (5 bases). Germline V gives CDR1 SGHTA, CDR2 FQGNSA. The CDR3 totals 14 residues. Between the trimmed V and J ends, which lost 4 bases and 2 bases, there was a span of 10 bases. CDR3 nucleotide sequence: TGTGCCAGCAGCTCAAAAGCGGTCACAGATACGCAGTATTTT. Translating it yields CASSSKAVTDTQYF.

The chain employs TRBV5-4 and TRBJ1-3, with 9 bases that match TRBD1. This CDR3 region has 17 residues. The germline V gene has CDR1 SGHNT and CDR2 YYREEE (reference sequence). V lost 0 bases and J lost 4; bases outside the gene matches: 8. CDR3 DNA: TGTGCCAGCAGCTTGGACGGACAGGGGAGTAGGGGAAACACCATATATTTT. It yields the protein CASSLDGQGSRGNTIYF.

The chain couples TRBV7-8 to TRBJ2-1; D remains unclear. Germline V gene lookup returns CDR1 SGHVS and CDR2 FQNEAQ. Deletions cut 4 bases from V and 0 bases from J, with 19 bases between. This CDR3 spans 18 amino acids. CDR3 sequence (DNA): TGTGCCAGCAGCTCTAGGCCCTCATTCGCGAGCTCCTACAATGAGCAGTTCTTC. Translating it yields CASSSRPSFASSYNEQFF.

The chain combines TRBV30 with TRBJ2-7, with D possibly TRBD2 on 6 matching bases. Germline loops: CDR1 GTSNPN, CDR2 SVGIG (reference sequence). Trimming stripped 2 bases from V and 0 bases from J, with 8 bases between. This CDR3 comprises 13 residues. DNA of the CDR3: TGTGCCTGGAGTAACGGGAGCTCCTACGAGCAGTACTTC. Amino acids: CAWSNGSSYEQYF. Using reference TRBV30 and TRBJ2-7 for the parts outside the CDR3, the full variable domain is SQTIHQWPATLVQPVGSPLSLECTVEGTSNPNLYWYRQAAGRGLQLLFYSVGIGQISSEVPQNLSASRPQDRQFILSSKKLLLSDSGFYLCAWSNGSSYEQYFGPGTRLTVT.

In this sample, this clone turned up once. The chain has TRBV5-1 and TRBJ2-5; tentative D call: TRBD1 (6 bases). Germline V gene lookup returns CDR1 SGHRS and CDR2 YFSETQ. The CDR3 is 16 amino acids. Trimming left V 4 bases short and J 5 bases short, with 21 bases between. DNA for the CDR3: TGCGCCAGCAGCCTTCGATCTGATCTAAGGGGGGAGACCCAGTACTTC. This sequence encodes CASSLRSDLRGETQYF.

This clone was observed once. The V and J genes are TRBV27 and TRBJ1-1, with D tentatively TRBD1 (6 bases). The CDR3 is 14 residues long. Between the trimmed V and J ends, which lost 4 bases and 1 base, there was a span of 10 bases. Germline loops: CDR1 MNHEY, CDR2 SMNVEV (reference sequence). The CDR3 reads CASSWDKRNTEAFF. CDR3 bases: TGTGCCAGCAGTTGGGACAAACGGAACACTGAAGCTTTCTTT.

This chain joins TRBV6-1 and TRBJ1-6, with TRBD1 matching 7 bases. The CDR3 has 18 amino acids. Germline trimming cut 2 bases from V and 5 bases from J; bases unmatched to any gene: 12. Germline V gene sequence: CDR1 MNHNS, CDR2 SASEGT. Here the CDR3 reads CASSERTGFSEHNSPLHF. The CDR3, as DNA: TGTGCCAGCAGTGAAAGGACAGGCTTTTCGGAGCATAATTCACCCCTCCACTTT.

The rearrangement uses TRBV27 and TRBJ1-2; the D is unclear. The CDR3 totals 13 residues. Trimming pared 11 bases from V and 4 bases from J, leaving 17 bases between. CDR1 and CDR2 from the germline V gene are MNHEY and SMNVEV (reference sequence). CDR3 DNA sequence: TGTGCCTCCAGGCGGTCAGGAGGCTATGGCTACACCTTC. This translates into CASRRSGGYGYTF.

The V and J genes are TRBV27 and TRBJ1-5; possible D gene TRBD1, 5 bases. V was shortened by 5 bases and J by 1 base, with 12 bases between the two germline ends. The CDR3 spans 15 residues. Germline lookup yields CDR1 MNHEY and CDR2 SMNVEV (reference sequence). The CDR3 protein is CASSPVGGSNQPQHF. As DNA, the CDR3 is TGTGCCAGCAGTCCGGTGGGGGGAAGCAATCAGCCCCAGCATTTT.

The sample holds a few counts of this clone. This chain uses TRBV18 with TRBJ2-7; D is perhaps TRBD2 (5 bases). Trimming took 3 bases from V and 0 from J, leaving 9 bases between them. Germline CDR1 and CDR2: KGHSH and LQKENI. CDR3 length: 14 residues. CDR3 sequence (DNA): TGTGCCAGCTCACCGTCCGGGATCTCCTACGAGCAGTACTTC. It yields the protein CASSPSGISYEQYF.

The chain is built from TRBV13 and TRBJ2-1; TRBD2 agrees at 9 bases. Germline CDR1 is PRHDT and CDR2 is FYEKMQ (reference sequence). This CDR3 region has 14 residues. V trimming: 5 bases; J trimming: 8 bases; junction bases outside the gene matches: 7. CDR3 nucleotides: TGTGCCAGCAGCCGTAGCGGGAGAGTCGATGAGCAGTTCTTC. It codes for CASSRSGRVDEQFF.

The J gene is TRBJ2-7, the V gene TRBV11-3; D not certain. V lost 7 bases to trimming and J lost 0 bases, with 7 bases between them. The CDR3 covers 12 residues. CDR1 and CDR2 from the germline V gene are SGHNT and YENEEA. In DNA, the CDR3 is TGTGCCAGCACAGGCTACTCCTACGAGCAGTACTTC. This sequence encodes CASTGYSYEQYF.

CDR3 loop: CASSLNEKRLRVGEKLFF. In nucleotides, the CDR3 is TGTGCCAGCAGCTTAAACGAAAAACGGTTGAGGGTTGGAGAAAAACTGTTTTTT. The gene calls are TRBV7-9 and TRBJ1-4; D gene uncertain. CDR3 length equals 18 residues. The germline V gene encodes CDR1 SEHNR and CDR2 FQNEAQ (reference sequence). V dropped 2 bases and J dropped 8 bases, with 24 bases sitting between them.

The chain joins TRBV4-1 to TRBJ1-2, with TRBD1 as a possible D gene (5 bases). The CDR3 covers 14 residues. CDR1 MGHRA and CDR2 YSYEKL come from the germline V gene. V lost 1 base to trimming and J lost 7 bases, with 13 bases between them. The CDR3 nucleotides are TGCGCCAGCAGCCAAGTGGGGCTACGCGCTGGCTACACCTTC. Translated: CASSQVGLRAGYTF.

The chain has TRBV19 and TRBJ2-2; 10 nucleotides agree with TRBD2. CDR1 and CDR2 from the germline V gene are LNHDA and SQIVND (reference sequence). Trimming at V came to 5 bases and at J to 7 bases, leaving 7 bases not matched to a gene. The length of the CDR3 is 15 residues. CDR3 nucleotide sequence: TGTGCCAGTAGTTTTAGCGGGAGGCGGGGCGGGGAGCTGTTTTTT. This sequence encodes CASSFSGRRGGELFF.

The chain has TRBV14 and TRBJ2-5; 8 bases match TRBD2. There are 14 residues in the CDR3. The germline V gene has CDR1 SGHDN and CDR2 FVKESK. Trimming at V came to 5 bases and at J to 5 bases, leaving 7 bases not matched to a gene. CDR3 sequence (DNA): TGTGCCAGCAGCATTAGGACTAGCAGGGAGACCCAGTACTTC. Translated, it gives CASSIRTSRETQYF.

The chain combines TRBV5-1 with TRBJ2-5, with D tentatively TRBD2 (5 bases). The V gene lost 2 bases and the J gene lost 1 base, with 9 bases spanning the gap. In germline, CDR1 is SGHRS, CDR2 YFSETQ. The CDR3 loop spans 14 amino acids. The CDR3: CASSFQRPQETQYF. CDR3 nucleotides: TGCGCCAGCAGCTTCCAGCGGCCCCAAGAGACCCAGTACTTC.